This entry concerns a single TCR beta chain. Treatment noted: 19 received Ad26.COV2.S at low or high dose, single or two shots; roughly five received placebo; per-sample allocation not given. Day 63 following the first vaccine or placebo injection was when the samples were taken. This sample was included in a study of Ad26.COV2.S vaccination and SARS-CoV-2 variants. The ends lost 6 bases at V and 5 bases at J; junction bases unmatched: 9. In germline, CDR1 is SGDLS, CDR2 YYNGEE. This CDR3 is 15 amino acids long. Clones were sequenced by immunoSEQ multiplex PCR, and TCRdb holds only the in-frame ones, with some missing. Of roughly 350,000 clones listed, around 87% are singletons.

The TCR was taken from a person between 18 and 65 years old who received the Ad26.COV2.S COVID-19 vaccine or a placebo. Sequenced here: peripheral blood, sampled in a trial of Ad26.COV2.S vaccine versus placebo. The chain is built from TRBV9 and TRBJ2-1; 9 bases fit TRBD1. The CDR3 loop reads CASTVGQGWNNEQFF. CDR3 nucleotide sequence: TGTGCCAGCACCGTTGGACAGGGGTGGAACAATGAGCAGTTCTTC.